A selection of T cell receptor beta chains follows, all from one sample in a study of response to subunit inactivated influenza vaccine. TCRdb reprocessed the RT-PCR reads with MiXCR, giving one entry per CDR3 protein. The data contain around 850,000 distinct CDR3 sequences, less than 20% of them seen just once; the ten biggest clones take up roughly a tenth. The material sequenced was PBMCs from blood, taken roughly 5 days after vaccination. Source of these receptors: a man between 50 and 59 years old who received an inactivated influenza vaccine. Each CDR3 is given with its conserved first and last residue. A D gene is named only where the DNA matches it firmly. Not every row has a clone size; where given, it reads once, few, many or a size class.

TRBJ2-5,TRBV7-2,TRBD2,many,CASSLGGLAGAETQYF,TGTGCCAGCAGCTTAGGCGGACTAGCGGGAGCGGAGACCCAGTACTTC
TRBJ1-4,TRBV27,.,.,CASSSVNPIKLFF,TGTGCCAGCAGTTCCGTAAACCCCATAAAACTGTTTTTT
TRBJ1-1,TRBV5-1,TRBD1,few,CASSRGRTGNTEAFF,TGCGCCAGCAGCAGGGGCCGGACAGGGAACACTGAAGCTTTCTTT
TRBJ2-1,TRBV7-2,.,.,CASTPDAVVKNNEQFF,TGTGCCAGCACCCCTGACGCTGTGGTTAAAAACAATGAGCAGTTCTTC
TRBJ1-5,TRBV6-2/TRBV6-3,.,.,CASSYVGRLSGYSNQPQHF,TGTGCCAGCAGTTACGTTGGCAGGTTATCGGGTTATAGCAATCAGCCCCAGCATTTT
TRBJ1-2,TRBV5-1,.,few,CASSLVSGESYGYTF,TGCGCCAGCAGCTTGGTGTCGGGAGAGTCCTATGGCTACACCTTC
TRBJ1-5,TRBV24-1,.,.,CATSDLAGRPFEDNQPQHF,TGTGCCACCAGTGATTTGGCCGGACGCCCTTTCGAGGACAATCAGCCCCAGCATTTT
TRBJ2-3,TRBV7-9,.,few,CASSLSPSTDTQYF,TGTGCCAGCAGCTTATCCCCCAGCACAGATACGCAGTATTTT
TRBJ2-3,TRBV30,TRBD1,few,CAWRVKGQATDTQYF,TGTGCCTGGAGGGTAAAGGGACAGGCCACAGATACGCAGTATTTT
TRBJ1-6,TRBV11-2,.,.,CASSSGRNSPLHF,TGTGCCAGCAGCTCGGGACGGAATTCACCCCTCCACTTT
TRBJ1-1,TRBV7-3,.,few,CASSQYVGRGSLNTEAFF,TGTGCCAGCAGCCAATACGTAGGGAGGGGGTCCCTGAACACTGAAGCTTTCTTT
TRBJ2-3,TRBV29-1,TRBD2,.,CSVEDRLAGGGTDTQYF,TGCAGCGTTGAAGATCGTTTGGCGGGAGGGGGCACAGATACGCAGTATTTT
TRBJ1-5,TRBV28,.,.,CASSFSSGGRGQPQHF,TGTGCCAGCAGTTTCTCTTCGGGGGGGCGAGGGCAGCCCCAGCATTTT
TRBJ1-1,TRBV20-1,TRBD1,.,CSARHPGQGEAFF,TGCAGTGCTAGACACCCGGGACAGGGAGAAGCTTTCTTT
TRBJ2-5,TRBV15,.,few,CATSRIGFKETQYF,TGTGCCACCAGCAGAATCGGATTCAAAGAGACCCAGTACTTC
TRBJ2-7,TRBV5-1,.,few,CASSSAGQTYEQYF,TGCGCCAGCAGCTCGGCGGGACAGACCTACGAGCAGTACTTC
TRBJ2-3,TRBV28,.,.,CASSALGLGGTDTQYF,TGTGCCAGCAGTGCCCTCGGATTAGGGGGCACAGATACGCAGTATTTT
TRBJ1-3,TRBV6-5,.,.,CASSYSFALSGNTIYF,TGTGCCAGCAGTTACTCGTTTGCGCTCTCTGGAAACACCATATATTTT
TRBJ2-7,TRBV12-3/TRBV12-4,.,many,CASSLMTGYEQYF,TGTGCCAGCAGTTTAATGACAGGCTACGAGCAGTACTTC
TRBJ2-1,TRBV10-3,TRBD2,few,CAATSAYNEQFF,TGTGCCGCTACTAGCGCCTACAATGAGCAGTTCTTC
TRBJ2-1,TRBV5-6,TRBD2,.,CASKGLAGGGEQFF,TGTGCCAGCAAGGGACTAGCGGGAGGTGGTGAGCAGTTCTTC
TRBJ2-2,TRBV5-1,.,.,CASSPSQGRTGELFF,TGCGCCAGCAGCCCCTCTCAAGGGAGGACCGGGGAGCTGTTTTTT
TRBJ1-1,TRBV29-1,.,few,CSVVHGMNTEAFF,TGCAGCGTTGTACACGGCATGAACACTGAAGCTTTCTTT
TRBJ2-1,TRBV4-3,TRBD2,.,CASSQDGTGGHHNEQFF,TGCGCCAGCAGCCAAGATGGGACGGGGGGGCACCACAATGAGCAGTTCTTC
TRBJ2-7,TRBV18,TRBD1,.,CASSPRDRATYEQYF,TGTGCCAGCTCACCACGAGACAGGGCCACCTACGAGCAGTACTTC
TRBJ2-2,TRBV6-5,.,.,CASSYPNPGELFF,TGTGCCAGCAGCTACCCCAACCCCGGGGAGCTGTTTTTT
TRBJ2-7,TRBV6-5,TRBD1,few,CASSYRRTGQGYYEQYF,TGTGCCAGCAGTTATAGGCGGACGGGACAGGGCTACTACGAGCAGTACTTC
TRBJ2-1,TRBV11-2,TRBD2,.,CASSSGFSGVGPPPGEQFF,TGTGCCAGCAGCTCAGGGTTTAGCGGGGTTGGCCCTCCCCCGGGTGAGCAGTTCTTC
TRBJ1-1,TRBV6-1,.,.,CASRRGGMDTEAFF,TGTGCCAGCAGGCGAGGGGGGATGGACACTGAAGCTTTCTTT
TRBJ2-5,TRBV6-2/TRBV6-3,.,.,CASSYVGAVGETQYF,TGTGCCAGCAGTTACGTTGGGGCAGTTGGGGAGACCCAGTACTTC
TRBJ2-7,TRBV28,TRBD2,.,CASSPTSGAPYEQYF,TGTGCCAGCAGTCCCACTAGCGGGGCCCCCTACGAGCAGTACTTC
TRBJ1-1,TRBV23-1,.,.,CASSTDRPAKDTEAFF,TGCGCCAGCAGTACCGACAGGCCCGCGAAGGACACTGAAGCTTTCTTT
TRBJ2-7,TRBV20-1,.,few,CSASMGAGSEQYF,TGCAGTGCTAGTATGGGAGCAGGGAGTGAGCAGTACTTC
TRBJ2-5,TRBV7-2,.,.,CASSLAGSGFQETQYF,TGTGCCAGCAGCTTAGCCGGGTCTGGTTTCCAAGAGACCCAGTACTTC
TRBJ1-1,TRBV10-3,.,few,CAGGDPNTEAFF,TGTGCCGGAGGTGACCCAAACACTGAAGCTTTCTTT
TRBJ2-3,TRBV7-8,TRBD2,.,CASSSPYSGGRTDTQYF,TGTGCCAGCAGCTCACCGTATAGCGGGGGGCGGACAGATACGCAGTATTTT
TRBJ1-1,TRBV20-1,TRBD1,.,CSARDNTGGYMNTEAFF,TGCAGTGCTAGAGATAATACAGGGGGGTACATGAACACTGAAGCTTTCTTT
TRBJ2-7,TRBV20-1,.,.,CSARGGINYEQYF,TGCAGTGCTAGAGGCGGTATAAACTACGAGCAGTACTTC
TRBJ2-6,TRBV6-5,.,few,CASSYYGQGGSGANVLTF,TGTGCCAGCAGTTATTATGGACAAGGGGGGTCTGGGGCCAACGTCCTGACTTTC
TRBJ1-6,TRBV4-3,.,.,CASSQDPSSYNSPLHF,TGCGCCAGCAGCCAAGACCCGAGCTCCTATAATTCACCCCTCCACTTT
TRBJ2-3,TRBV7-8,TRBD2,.,CASSFRRGGGGGTDTQYF,TGTGCCAGCAGCTTCCGGCGGGGGGGCGGTGGGGGAACAGATACGCAGTATTTT
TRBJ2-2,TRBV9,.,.,CASSVAGEWTGELFF,TGTGCCAGCAGCGTAGCAGGGGAATGGACCGGGGAGCTGTTTTTT
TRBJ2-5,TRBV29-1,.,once,CRVRLNQETQYF,TGCCGCGTTCGACTGAACCAAGAGACCCAGTACTTC
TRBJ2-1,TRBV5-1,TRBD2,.,CASSVRGGTTNEQFF,TGCGCCAGCTCGGTTCGGGGCGGGACTACCAATGAGCAGTTCTTC
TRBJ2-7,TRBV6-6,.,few,CASTPGAYEQYF,TGTGCCAGCACGCCGGGGGCCTACGAGCAGTACTTC
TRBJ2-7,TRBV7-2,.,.,CASSSAAGQGVYEQYF,TGTGCCAGCAGCTCCGCGGCGGGCCAGGGAGTATACGAGCAGTACTTC
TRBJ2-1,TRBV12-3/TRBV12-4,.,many,CASGAGRYQYNEQFF,TGTGCCAGCGGAGCAGGCAGGTATCAATACAATGAGCAGTTCTTC